Sequencing of this T cell receptor beta chain was carried out in a study of T cell responses to AZD1222 COVID-19 vaccine. Overall study: Second-dose recipients at about 4 or about 12 weeks were treated as one pooled group. Whole-study results and caveats: No repertoire was sampled before or during the peak T cell response, only after it.

Note on this clone: Its target is not known.

Assay: immunoSEQ multiplex PCR; the TCRdb copy retains only in-frame clones and omits some. This table holds approximately 180,000 clones, around 94% found once. CDR3 size: 16 residues. Germline V CDR1 and CDR2: SGHRS, YFSETQ. Trimming took 2 bases from V and 4 from J, leaving 18 bases between them. This sample comprised peripheral blood, obtained on day 0 of AZD1222 vaccination. The chain employs TRBV5-1 and TRBJ1-2; D not certain. The receptor's source is an adult in good health. The CDR3 is CASSFDPGRVFYGYTF. The CDR3 region has the DNA TGCGCCAGCAGCTTCGACCCGGGTCGAGTCTTCTATGGCTACACCTTC. The whole variable domain, remainder taken from reference TRBV5-1 and TRBJ1-2, is KAGVTQTPRYLIKTRGQQVTLSCSPISGHRSVSWYQQTPGQGLQFLFEYFSETQRNKGNFPGRFSGRQFSNSRSEMNVSTLELGDSALYLCASSFDPGRVFYGYTFGSGTRLTVV.